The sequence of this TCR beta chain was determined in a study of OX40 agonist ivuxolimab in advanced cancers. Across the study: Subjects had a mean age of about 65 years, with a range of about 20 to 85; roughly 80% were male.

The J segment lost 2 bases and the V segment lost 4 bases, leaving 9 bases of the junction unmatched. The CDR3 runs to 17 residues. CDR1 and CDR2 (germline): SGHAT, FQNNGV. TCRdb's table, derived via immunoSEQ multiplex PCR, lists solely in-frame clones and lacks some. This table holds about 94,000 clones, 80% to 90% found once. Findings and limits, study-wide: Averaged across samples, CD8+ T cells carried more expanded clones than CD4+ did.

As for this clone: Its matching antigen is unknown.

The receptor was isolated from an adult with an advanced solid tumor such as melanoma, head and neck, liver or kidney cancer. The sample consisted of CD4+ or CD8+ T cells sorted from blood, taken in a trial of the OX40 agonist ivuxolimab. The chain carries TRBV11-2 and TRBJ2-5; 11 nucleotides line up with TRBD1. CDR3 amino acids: CASSSGQGAWGQETQYF. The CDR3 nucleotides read TGTGCCAGCAGCTCCGGACAGGGGGCGTGGGGACAAGAGACCCAGTACTTC. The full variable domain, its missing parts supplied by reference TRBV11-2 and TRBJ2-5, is EAGVAQSPRYKIIEKRQSVAFWCNPISGHATLYWYQQILGQGPKLLIQFQNNGVVDDSQLPKDRFSAERLKGVDSTLKIQPAKLEDSAVYLCASSSGQGAWGQETQYFGPGTRLLVL.